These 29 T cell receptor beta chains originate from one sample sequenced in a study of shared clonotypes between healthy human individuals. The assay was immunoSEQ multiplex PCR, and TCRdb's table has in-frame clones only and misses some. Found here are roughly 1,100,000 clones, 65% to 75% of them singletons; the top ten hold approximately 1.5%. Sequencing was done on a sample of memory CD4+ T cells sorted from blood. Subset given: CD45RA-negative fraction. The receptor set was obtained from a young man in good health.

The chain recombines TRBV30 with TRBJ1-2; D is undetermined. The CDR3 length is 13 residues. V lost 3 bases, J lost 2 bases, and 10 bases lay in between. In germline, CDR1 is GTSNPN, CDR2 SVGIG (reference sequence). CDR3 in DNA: TGTGCCTGGAGGGAAAACCCAAACTATGGCTACACCTTC. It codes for CAWRENPNYGYTF.

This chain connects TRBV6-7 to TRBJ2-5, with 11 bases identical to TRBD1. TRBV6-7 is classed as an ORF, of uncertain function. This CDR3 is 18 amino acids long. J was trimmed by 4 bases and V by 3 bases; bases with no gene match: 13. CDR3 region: CASSYTITGTGGVETQYF. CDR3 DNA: TGTGCCAGCAGTTATACTATTACAGGGACAGGGGGTGTAGAGACCCAGTACTTC.

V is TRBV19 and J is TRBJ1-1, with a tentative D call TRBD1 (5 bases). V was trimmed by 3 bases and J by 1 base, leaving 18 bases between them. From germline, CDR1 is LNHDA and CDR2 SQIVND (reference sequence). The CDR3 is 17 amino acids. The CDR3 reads CASSIFRFVTANTEAFF. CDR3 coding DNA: TGTGCCAGTAGTATCTTTAGGTTTGTGACAGCGAACACTGAAGCTTTCTTT.

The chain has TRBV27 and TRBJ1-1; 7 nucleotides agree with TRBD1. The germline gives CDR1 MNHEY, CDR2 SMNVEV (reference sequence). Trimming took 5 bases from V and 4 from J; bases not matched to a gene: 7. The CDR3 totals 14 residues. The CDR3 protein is CASSAQQGTTEAFF. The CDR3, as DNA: TGTGCCAGCAGTGCCCAACAGGGGACCACTGAAGCTTTCTTT.

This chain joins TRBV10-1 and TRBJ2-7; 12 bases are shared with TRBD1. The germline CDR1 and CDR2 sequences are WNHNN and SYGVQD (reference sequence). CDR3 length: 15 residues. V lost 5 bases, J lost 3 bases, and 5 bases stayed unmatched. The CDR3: CASSPGQGARYEQYF. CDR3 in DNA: TGCGCCAGCAGTCCGGGACAGGGGGCGCGCTACGAGCAGTACTTC.

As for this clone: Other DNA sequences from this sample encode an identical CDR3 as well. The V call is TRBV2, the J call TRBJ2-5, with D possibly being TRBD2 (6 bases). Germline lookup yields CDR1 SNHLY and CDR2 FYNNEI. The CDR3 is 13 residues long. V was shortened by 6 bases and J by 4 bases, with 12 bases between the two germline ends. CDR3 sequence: CASSGGLGETQYF. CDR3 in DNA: TGTGCCAGCAGCGGAGGGCTGGGAGAGACCCAGTACTTC.

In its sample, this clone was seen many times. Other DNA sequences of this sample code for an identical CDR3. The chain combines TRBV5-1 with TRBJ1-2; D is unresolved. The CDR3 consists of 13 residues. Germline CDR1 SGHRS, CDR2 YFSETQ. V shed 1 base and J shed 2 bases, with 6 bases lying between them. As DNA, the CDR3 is TGCGCCAGCAGCTTGCCAGGCAACTATGGCTACACCTTC. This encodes CASSLPGNYGYTF.

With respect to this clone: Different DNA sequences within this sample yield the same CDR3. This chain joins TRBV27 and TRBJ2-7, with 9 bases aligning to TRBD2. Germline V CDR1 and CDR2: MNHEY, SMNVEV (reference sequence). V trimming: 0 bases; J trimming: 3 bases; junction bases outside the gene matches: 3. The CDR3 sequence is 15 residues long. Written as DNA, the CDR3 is TGTGCCAGCAGTTTATCGACTAGCGGCCTCTACGAGCAGTACTTC. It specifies CASSLSTSGLYEQYF.

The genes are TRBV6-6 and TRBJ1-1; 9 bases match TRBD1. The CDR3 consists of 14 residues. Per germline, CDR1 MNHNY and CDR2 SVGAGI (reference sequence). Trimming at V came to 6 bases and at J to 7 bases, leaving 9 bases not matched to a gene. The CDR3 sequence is CASSPRDRVGEAFF. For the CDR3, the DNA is TGTGCCAGCAGCCCACGGGACAGGGTGGGTGAAGCTTTCTTT.

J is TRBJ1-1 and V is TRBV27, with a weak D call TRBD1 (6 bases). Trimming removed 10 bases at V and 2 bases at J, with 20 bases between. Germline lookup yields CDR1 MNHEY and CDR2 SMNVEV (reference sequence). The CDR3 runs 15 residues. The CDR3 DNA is TGTGCCACCAGAAGAGGGGCAGGGGCTAACACTGAAGCTTTCTTT. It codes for CATRRGAGANTEAFF.

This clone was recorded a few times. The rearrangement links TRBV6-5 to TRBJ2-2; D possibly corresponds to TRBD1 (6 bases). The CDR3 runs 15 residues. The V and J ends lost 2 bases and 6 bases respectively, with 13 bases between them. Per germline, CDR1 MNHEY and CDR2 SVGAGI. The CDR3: CASSYQGLSPGELFF. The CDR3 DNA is TGTGCCAGCAGTTACCAGGGGTTAAGTCCCGGGGAGCTGTTTTTT.

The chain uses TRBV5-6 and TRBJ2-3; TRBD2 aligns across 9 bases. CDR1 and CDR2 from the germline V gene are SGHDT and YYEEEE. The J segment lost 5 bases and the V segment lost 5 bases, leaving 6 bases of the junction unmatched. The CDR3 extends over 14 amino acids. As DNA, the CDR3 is TGTGCCAGCAGACCGATAGCGGGAGTAGATACGCAGTATTTT. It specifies CASRPIAGVDTQYF.

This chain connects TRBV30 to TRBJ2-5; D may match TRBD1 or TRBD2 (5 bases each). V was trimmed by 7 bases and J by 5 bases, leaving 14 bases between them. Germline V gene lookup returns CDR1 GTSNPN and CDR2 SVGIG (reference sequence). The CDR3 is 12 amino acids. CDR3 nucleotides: TGTGCCTCAGCTGGGGGACGGGAGACCCAGTACTTC. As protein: CASAGGRETQYF.

CDR3 coding DNA: TGTGCCAGCTCACCCGGCCCAGGGGAGGGCTACACCTTC. Protein: CASSPGPGEGYTF. The chain joins TRBV18 to TRBJ1-2; a weak D match, TRBD1 (6 bases). The CDR3 has 13 amino acids. V was shortened by 3 bases and J by 8 bases, with 13 bases between the two germline ends. Germline V gene lookup returns CDR1 KGHSH and CDR2 LQKENI.

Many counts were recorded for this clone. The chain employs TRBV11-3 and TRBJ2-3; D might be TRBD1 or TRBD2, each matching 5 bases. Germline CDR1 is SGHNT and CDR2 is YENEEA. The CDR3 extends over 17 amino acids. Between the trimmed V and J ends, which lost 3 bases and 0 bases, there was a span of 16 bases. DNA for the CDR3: TGTGCCAGCAGCTTCCGGGACCGCCCCTTTAGCACAGATACGCAGTATTTT. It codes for CASSFRDRPFSTDTQYF.

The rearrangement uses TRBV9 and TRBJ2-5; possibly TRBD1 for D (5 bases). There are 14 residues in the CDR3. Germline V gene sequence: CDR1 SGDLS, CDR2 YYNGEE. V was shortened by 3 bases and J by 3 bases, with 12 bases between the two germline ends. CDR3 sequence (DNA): TGTGCCAGCAGCGGACGCCAGGGTGAAGAGACCCAGTACTTC. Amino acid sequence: CASSGRQGEETQYF.

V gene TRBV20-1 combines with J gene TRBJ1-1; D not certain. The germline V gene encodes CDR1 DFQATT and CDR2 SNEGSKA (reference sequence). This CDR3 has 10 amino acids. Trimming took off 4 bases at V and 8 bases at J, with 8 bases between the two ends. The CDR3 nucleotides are TGCAGTGCTACTGAACCCGAAGCTTTCTTT. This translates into CSATEPEAFF.

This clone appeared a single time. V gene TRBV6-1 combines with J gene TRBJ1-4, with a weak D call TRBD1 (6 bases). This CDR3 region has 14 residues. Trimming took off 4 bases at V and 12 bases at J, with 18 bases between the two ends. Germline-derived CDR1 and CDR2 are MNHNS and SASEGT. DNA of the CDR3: TGTGCCAGCAGTGGGGCCAGGGGTTTCGGGGAACTGTTTTTT. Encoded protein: CASSGARGFGELFF.

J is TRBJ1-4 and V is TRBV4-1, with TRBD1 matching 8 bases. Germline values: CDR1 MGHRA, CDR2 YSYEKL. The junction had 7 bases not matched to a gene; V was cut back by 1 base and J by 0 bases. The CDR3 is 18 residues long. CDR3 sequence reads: CASSQVWGGQATNEKLFF. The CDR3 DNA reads TGCGCCAGCAGCCAAGTTTGGGGGGGACAGGCAACTAATGAAAAACTGTTTTTT.

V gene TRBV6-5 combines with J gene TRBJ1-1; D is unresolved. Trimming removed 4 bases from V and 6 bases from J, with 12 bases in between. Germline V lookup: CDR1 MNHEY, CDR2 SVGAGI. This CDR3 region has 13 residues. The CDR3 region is CASSLGPRAEAFF. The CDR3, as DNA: TGTGCCAGCAGTTTAGGACCGAGGGCTGAAGCTTTCTTT.

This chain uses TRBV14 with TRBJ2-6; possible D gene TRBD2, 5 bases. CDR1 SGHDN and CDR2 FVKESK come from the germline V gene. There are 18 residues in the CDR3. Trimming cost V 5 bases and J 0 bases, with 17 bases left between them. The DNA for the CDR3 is TGTGCCAGCAGCGCTTCGGGGTGGGATTACTCTGGGGCCAACGTCCTGACTTTC. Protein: CASSASGWDYSGANVLTF.

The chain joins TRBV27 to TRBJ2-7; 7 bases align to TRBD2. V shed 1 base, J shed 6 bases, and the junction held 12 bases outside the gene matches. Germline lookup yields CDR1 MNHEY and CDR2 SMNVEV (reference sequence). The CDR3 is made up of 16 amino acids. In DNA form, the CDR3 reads TGTGCCAGCAGTTTATACCCCAGCGGGAACCCTCTCGAGCAGTACTTC. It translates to CASSLYPSGNPLEQYF.

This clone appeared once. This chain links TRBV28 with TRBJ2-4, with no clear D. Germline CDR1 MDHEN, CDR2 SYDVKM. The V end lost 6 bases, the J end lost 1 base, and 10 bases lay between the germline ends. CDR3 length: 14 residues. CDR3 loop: CASSASGAKNIQYF. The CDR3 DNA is TGTGCCAGCAGCGCCTCCGGGGCCAAAAACATTCAGTACTTC.

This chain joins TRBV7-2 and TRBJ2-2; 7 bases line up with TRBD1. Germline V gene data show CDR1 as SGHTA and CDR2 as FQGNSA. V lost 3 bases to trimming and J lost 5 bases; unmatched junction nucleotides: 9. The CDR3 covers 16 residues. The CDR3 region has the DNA TGTGCCAGCAGCTTCGAGAAATGGACAGGAACCGGGGAGCTGTTTTTT. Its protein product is CASSFEKWTGTGELFF.

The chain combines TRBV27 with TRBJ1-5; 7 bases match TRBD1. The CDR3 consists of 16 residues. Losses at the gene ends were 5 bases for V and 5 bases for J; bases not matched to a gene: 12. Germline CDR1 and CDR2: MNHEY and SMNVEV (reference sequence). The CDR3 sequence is CASSPPLTGWYQPQHF. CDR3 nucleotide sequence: TGTGCCAGCAGTCCTCCTTTGACAGGGTGGTATCAGCCCCAGCATTTT.

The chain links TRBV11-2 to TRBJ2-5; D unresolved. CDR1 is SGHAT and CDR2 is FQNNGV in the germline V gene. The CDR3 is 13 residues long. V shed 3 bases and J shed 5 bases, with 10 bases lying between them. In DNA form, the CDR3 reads TGTGCCAGCAGCTTTCATGGATCGGAGACCCAGTACTTC. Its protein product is CASSFHGSETQYF. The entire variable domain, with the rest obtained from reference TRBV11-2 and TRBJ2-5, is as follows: EAGVAQSPRYKIIEKRQSVAFWCNPISGHATLYWYQQILGQGPKLLIQFQNNGVVDDSQLPKDRFSAERLKGVDSTLKIQPAKLEDSAVYLCASSFHGSETQYFGPGTRLLVL.

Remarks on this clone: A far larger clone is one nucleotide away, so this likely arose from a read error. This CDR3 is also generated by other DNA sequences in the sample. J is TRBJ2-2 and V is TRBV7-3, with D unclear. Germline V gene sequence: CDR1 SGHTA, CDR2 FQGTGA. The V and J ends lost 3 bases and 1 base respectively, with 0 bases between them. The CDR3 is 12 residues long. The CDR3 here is CASSLNTGELFF. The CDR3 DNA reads TGTGCCAGCAGCTTGAACACCGGGGAGCTGTTTTTT.

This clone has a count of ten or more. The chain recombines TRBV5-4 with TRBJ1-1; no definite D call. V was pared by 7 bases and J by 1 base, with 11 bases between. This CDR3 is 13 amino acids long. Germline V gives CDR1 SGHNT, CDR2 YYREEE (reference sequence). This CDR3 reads CASRPAGNTEAFF. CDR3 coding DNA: TGTGCCAGCCGTCCGGCCGGGAACACTGAAGCTTTCTTT.

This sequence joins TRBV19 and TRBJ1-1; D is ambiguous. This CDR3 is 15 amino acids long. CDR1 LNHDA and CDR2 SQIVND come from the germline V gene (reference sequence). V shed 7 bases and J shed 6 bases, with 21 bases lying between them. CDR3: CASTSSQLGTAEAFF. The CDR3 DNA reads TGTGCCAGTACCTCCTCCCAACTAGGAACGGCTGAAGCTTTCTTT.